Presented here are 17 T cell receptor beta chains from one specimen sequenced in a study of blood T cell repertoires in COVID-19. Sequencing used immunoSEQ multiplex PCR; TCRdb keeps in-frame clones, though not all of them. The sample lists 200,000 to 300,000 clones, 86% occurring once. The sample taken for sequencing was peripheral blood. The origin of the receptors is a woman aged 80 or over with COVID-19, enrolled during active disease.

This chain links TRBV30 with TRBJ2-3, with 10 positions matching TRBD2. The CDR3 is made up of 16 amino acids. V gave up 2 bases and J gave up 2 bases; unmatched junction bases: 7. Germline CDR1 GTSNPN, CDR2 SVGIG (reference sequence). DNA of the CDR3: TGTGCCTGGAGTACGGTAGCGGGGGGATCCACAGATACGCAGTATTTT. Amino acid sequence: CAWSTVAGGSTDTQYF. The full variable domain, completed using reference TRBV30 and TRBJ2-3, is SQTIHQWPATLVQPVGSPLSLECTVEGTSNPNLYWYRQAAGRGLQLLFYSVGIGQISSEVPQNLSASRPQDRQFILSSKKLLLSDSGFYLCAWSTVAGGSTDTQYFGPGTRLTVL.

For this clone: At the DNA level, this CDR3 is encoded by other sequences in the same sample as well. The V call is TRBV5-6, the J call TRBJ1-1; TRBD1 aligns across 8 bases. The CDR3 sequence is 13 residues long. The germline gives CDR1 SGHDT, CDR2 YYEEEE. The V segment lost 5 bases and the J segment 5 bases; nucleotides outside the gene matches: 5. This chain's CDR3 is CASRSTGGTEAFF. In nucleotides, the CDR3 is TGTGCCAGCAGAAGCACAGGGGGTACTGAAGCTTTCTTT.

For the CDR3, the DNA is TGTGCCAGCTCACCCCCACAGAGCGGCTATGGCTACACCTTC. As protein: CASSPPQSGYGYTF. V usage is TRBV18 and J usage is TRBJ1-2; D is unresolved. The V and J ends lost 3 bases and 4 bases respectively, with 12 bases between them. The CDR3 is 14 residues long. Looked up from germline, CDR1 is KGHSH and CDR2 is LQKENI.

On this clone: Sequence at one end of the junction differs from germline and may be a read error. This sequence joins TRBV7-7 and TRBJ2-1; possibly TRBD2 for D (6 bases). The CDR3 runs 15 residues. Per the germline V gene, CDR1 is SSHAT and CDR2 is FNYEAQ (reference sequence). CDR3 sequence reads: CASSAGRSSYNEQFF. The CDR3, as DNA: TGTGCTAGCAGCGCGGGACGAAGCTCCTACAATGAGCAGTTCTTC. Complete variable domain (other parts from reference TRBV7-7 and TRBJ2-1): GAGVSQSPRYKVTKRGQDVTLRCDPISSHATLYWYQQALGQGPEFLTYFNYEAQPDKSGLPSDRFSAERPEGSISTLTIQRTEQRDSAMYRCASSAGRSSYNEQFFGPGTRLTVL.

The chain carries TRBV19 and TRBJ2-5, with D tentatively TRBD2 (6 bases). This CDR3 spans 14 amino acids. V was clipped by 4 bases and J by 4 bases, with 13 bases between them. Germline assignment: CDR1 LNHDA and CDR2 SQIVND (reference sequence). Here the CDR3 reads CASSSGVGVETQYF. DNA of the CDR3: TGTGCCAGTAGTAGCGGGGTTGGGGTAGAGACCCAGTACTTC. Full variable domain (outside the CDR3, taken from reference TRBV19 and TRBJ2-5): DGGITQSPKYLFRKEGQNVTLSCEQNLNHDAMYWYRQDPGQGLRLIYYSQIVNDFQKGDIAEGYSVSREKKESFPLTVTSAQKNPTAFYLCASSSGVGVETQYFGPGTRLLVL.

V is TRBV14 and J is TRBJ1-5, with a possible D match to TRBD1 (5 bases). Germline CDR1 and CDR2: SGHDN and FVKESK. V dropped 6 bases and J dropped 2 bases, with 17 bases sitting between them. This CDR3 spans 16 amino acids. CDR3 DNA sequence: TGTGCCAGCAGGGGGGGACCGGCTTCGCGCAATCAGCCCCAGCATTTT. Its translation: CASRGGPASRNQPQHF.

The gene calls are TRBV5-4 and TRBJ2-5; a weak D match, TRBD1 (5 bases). Trimming took off 2 bases at V and 4 bases at J, with 18 bases between the two ends. This CDR3 comprises 16 residues. Germline assignment: CDR1 SGHNT and CDR2 YYREEE (reference sequence). In DNA, the CDR3 is TGTGCCAGCAGCTTCTTAGAGGCTTTAAGGGGAGAGACCCAGTACTTC. It is translated as CASSFLEALRGETQYF.

The CDR3 region is CASSLSDGYTF. The CDR3 nucleotides read TGTGCCAGCAGCCTATCGGATGGCTACACCTTC. V gene TRBV7-9 combines with J gene TRBJ1-2, with unresolved D. Looked up from germline, CDR1 is SEHNR and CDR2 is FQNEAQ (reference sequence). The CDR3 extends over 11 amino acids. V was trimmed by 5 bases and J by 6 bases, leaving 7 bases between them.

This clone was seen a few times. The V and J genes are TRBV6-6 and TRBJ2-5; D is unresolved. V was trimmed by 4 bases and J by 5 bases, leaving 5 bases between them. Germline V CDR1 and CDR2: MNHNY, SVGAGI (reference sequence). This CDR3 contains 11 residues. The CDR3 spells CASSWRETQYF. The CDR3 DNA reads as TGTGCCAGCAGTTGGCGGGAGACCCAGTACTTC.

The V call is TRBV7-2, the J call TRBJ2-3; D remains ambiguous. This CDR3 contains 14 residues. Germline-derived CDR1 and CDR2 are SGHTA and FQGNSA. Trimming stripped 2 bases from V and 1 base from J, with 7 bases between. The CDR3 here is CASSLRRGTDTQYF. The CDR3 DNA is TGTGCCAGCAGCTTAAGACGGGGCACAGATACGCAGTATTTT.

V and J are TRBV5-8 and TRBJ1-5; unclear D gene. Germline V gene data show CDR1 as SGHTS and CDR2 as YDEGEE. The CDR3 contains 17 residues. The ends were cut back, 3 bases at V and 0 bases at J, with 16 bases in the middle. CDR3 protein: CASSSRPGGNSNQPQHF. Written as DNA, the CDR3 is TGTGCCAGCAGCTCGAGGCCCGGTGGAAATAGCAATCAGCCCCAGCATTTT.

The chain's CDR3 is CASSETSGVSDTQYF. The CDR3 DNA follows: TGTGCCAGCAGTGAGACTAGCGGGGTATCAGATACGCAGTATTTT. The V gene is TRBV25-1, the J gene TRBJ2-3; 11 bases are a match to TRBD2. V lost 3 bases and J lost 4; bases outside the gene matches: 3. Germline V lookup: CDR1 MGHDK, CDR2 SYGVNS. This CDR3 contains 15 residues.

The chain has TRBV6-5 and TRBJ2-7, with D possibly matching TRBD1 (5 bases). The CDR3 loop spans 13 amino acids. Germline lookup yields CDR1 MNHEY and CDR2 SVGAGI. Trimming left V 8 bases short and J 4 bases short, with 15 bases between. CDR3 DNA sequence: TGTGCCAGCCAAGACAGATCAACTTACGAGCAGTACGTC. This translates into CASQDRSTYEQYV.

This clone appeared a single time. The chain joins TRBV9 to TRBJ1-2, with 7 nucleotides matching TRBD1. From germline, CDR1 is SGDLS and CDR2 YYNGEE. J lost 3 bases, V lost 3 bases, and 2 bases had no gene match. This CDR3 contains 13 residues. As DNA, the CDR3 is TGTGCCAGCAGCGCAACAGGGGACTATGGCTACACCTTC. Its protein is CASSATGDYGYTF.

This chain connects TRBV7-2 to TRBJ1-2, with D hard to call. The V gene lost 7 bases and the J gene lost 1 base, with 13 bases spanning the gap. CDR1 is SGHTA, CDR2 FQGNSA, per germline. This CDR3 region has 14 residues. DNA for the CDR3: TGTGCCAGCAAAGAGAGGGCGTTTAACTATGGCTACACCTTC. It translates to CASKERAFNYGYTF.

The J gene is TRBJ2-3, the V gene TRBV10-3; 11 bases are shared with TRBD2. V shed 4 bases, J shed 6 bases, and the junction held 12 bases outside the gene matches. The CDR3 is 17 amino acids. CDR1 ENHRY and CDR2 SYGVKD come from the germline V gene. The DNA for the CDR3 is TGTGCCATCAGTGGGCCAACTAGCGGGGGCCCGCCGGATACGCAGTATTTT. Translation: CAISGPTSGGPPDTQYF.

This rearrangement joins TRBV5-1 to TRBJ2-3; 9 nucleotides agree with TRBD2. This CDR3 has 17 amino acids. Germline assignment: CDR1 SGHRS and CDR2 YFSETQ. V was pared by 4 bases and J by 1 base, with 10 bases of the junction left unmatched. CDR3 DNA sequence: TGCGCCAGCAGCCCCGCGTTCCGGACTAGCGGCACAGATACGCAGTATTTT. Translating it yields CASSPAFRTSGTDTQYF.